A selection of T cell receptor beta chains follows, all from one sample in a study of T cell responses to AZD1222 COVID-19 vaccine. Repertoires were generated with immunoSEQ multiplex PCR, while TCRdb's copy carries only in-frame clones and drops some. Found here are 150,000 or so clones, around 91% of them singletons; the top ten hold roughly 6%. The sample here was peripheral blood, taken 28 days after the second AZD1222 dose. These receptors all come from an adult who received the AZD1222 COVID-19 vaccine. The CDR3 runs from the conserved cysteine through the conserved F or W. Each record gives: clone size, J gene, D gene, V gene, CDR3 protein, CDR3 DNA. The D gene is left open where the match is weak. Not all rows give a size; the values are once, few, many and, for expanded clones, a class.

size: NA
J: TRBJ2-3
D: TRBD2
V: TRBV6-5
CDR3: CASSYFSGGTDTQYF
DNA: TGTGCCAGCAGTTACTTTAGCGGGGGGACAGATACGCAGTATTTT

size: NA
J: TRBJ2-2
D: TRBD1
V: TRBV6-2/TRBV6-3
CDR3: CASNPGQGTNPGELFF
DNA: TGTGCCAGCAACCCAGGACAGGGAACGAATCCCGGGGAGCTGTTTTTT

size: NA
J: TRBJ1-5
D: NA
V: TRBV19
CDR3: CASSTLYQPQHF
DNA: TGTGCCAGTAGTACACTTTATCAGCCCCAGCATTTT

size: NA
J: TRBJ2-1
D: TRBD2
V: TRBV7-3
CDR3: CASSFRPSGSREQFF
DNA: TGTGCCAGCAGCTTCCGGCCTAGCGGGAGCAGAGAGCAGTTCTTC

size: NA
J: TRBJ1-2
D: NA
V: TRBV3-1/TRBV3-2
CDR3: CASSPRVAGEGGYTF
DNA: TGTGCCAGCAGCCCCCGGGTGGCGGGGGAGGGAGGCTACACCTTC

size: NA
J: TRBJ1-5
D: NA
V: TRBV5-5
CDR3: CASSQSGAVQPQHF
DNA: TGTGCCAGCAGCCAGAGTGGAGCCGTTCAGCCCCAGCATTTT

size: NA
J: TRBJ1-5
D: NA
V: TRBV7-2
CDR3: CASSLQANQPQHF
DNA: TGTGCCAGCAGCTTACAGGCGAATCAGCCCCAGCATTTT

size: NA
J: TRBJ1-6
D: NA
V: TRBV3-1/TRBV3-2
CDR3: CASSKGAYNSPLHF
DNA: TGTGCCAGCAGCAAAGGAGCGTATAATTCACCCCTCCACTTT

size: NA
J: TRBJ1-4
D: NA
V: TRBV2
CDR3: CASSEGIANEKLFF
DNA: TGTGCCAGCAGTGAGGGGATTGCTAATGAAAAACTGTTTTTT

size: NA
J: TRBJ2-3
D: TRBD2
V: TRBV9
CDR3: CASSVGDGRATDTQYF
DNA: TGTGCCAGCAGCGTAGGGGACGGGAGGGCCACAGATACGCAGTATTTT

size: NA
J: TRBJ2-1
D: NA
V: TRBV4-3
CDR3: CASSREAYAESEQFF
DNA: TGCGCCAGCAGCCGGGAGGCCTACGCAGAGTCTGAGCAGTTCTTC

size: once
J: TRBJ2-2
D: NA
V: TRBV25-1
CDR3: CASSESSAGELFF
DNA: TGTGCCAGCAGTGAATCGTCCGCCGGGGAGCTGTTTTTT

size: NA
J: TRBJ2-7
D: TRBD1
V: TRBV28
CDR3: CASSGTGTDTYEQYF
DNA: TGTGCCAGCAGTGGAACCGGGACAGATACCTACGAGCAGTACTTC

size: NA
J: TRBJ1-2
D: TRBD1
V: TRBV28
CDR3: CASSRPGTGNYGYTF
DNA: TGTGCCAGCAGTCGCCCCGGGACAGGGAACTATGGCTACACCTTC

size: NA
J: TRBJ1-5
D: NA
V: TRBV9
CDR3: CASSVDAGINQPQHF
DNA: TGTGCCAGCAGCGTAGACGCGGGCATCAATCAGCCCCAGCATTTT

size: NA
J: TRBJ1-1
D: NA
V: TRBV5-1
CDR3: CASSGHNTEAFF
DNA: TGCGCCAGCAGCGGGCATAACACTGAAGCTTTCTTT

size: NA
J: TRBJ1-2
D: TRBD1
V: TRBV18
CDR3: CASSPKGQGIDGYTF
DNA: TGTGCCAGCTCACCAAAGGGACAGGGGATAGATGGCTACACCTTC

size: NA
J: TRBJ1-6
D: TRBD1
V: TRBV7-2
CDR3: CASSLGYSGQGVSPLHF
DNA: TGTGCCAGCAGCTTAGGATACAGCGGACAGGGGGTTTCACCCCTCCACTTT

size: NA
J: TRBJ1-2
D: NA
V: TRBV7-9
CDR3: CASSPASGGKSGYTF
DNA: TGTGCCAGCAGCCCAGCCAGCGGGGGAAAGTCTGGCTACACCTTC

size: NA
J: TRBJ1-4
D: NA
V: TRBV5-4
CDR3: CASSSGTANEKLFF
DNA: TGTGCCAGCAGCTCTGGTACGGCTAATGAAAAACTGTTTTTT

size: NA
J: TRBJ1-3
D: NA
V: TRBV5-6
CDR3: CASSLLNTIYF
DNA: TGTGCCAGCAGCTTGCTGAACACCATATATTTT

size: many
J: TRBJ2-5
D: NA
V: TRBV5-1
CDR3: CASSPNVQETQYF
DNA: TGCGCCAGCAGCCCCAACGTCCAAGAGACCCAGTACTTC

size: NA
J: TRBJ1-5
D: NA
V: TRBV3-1/TRBV3-2
CDR3: CASSQDNGPVGQPQHF
DNA: TGTGCCAGCAGCCAAGACAATGGCCCGGTGGGTCAGCCCCAGCATTTT

size: few
J: TRBJ1-2
D: NA
V: TRBV6-4
CDR3: CASSDSGSGGYTF
DNA: TGTGCCAGCAGTGACTCAGGGTCGGGCGGCTACACCTTC

size: NA
J: TRBJ1-4
D: NA
V: TRBV7-8
CDR3: CASSSRETNEKLFF
DNA: TGTGCCAGCAGCTCCAGGGAAACTAATGAAAAACTGTTTTTT

size: NA
J: TRBJ2-7
D: NA
V: TRBV4-2
CDR3: CASSQDWQGGSYEQYF
DNA: TGTGCCAGCAGCCAAGATTGGCAGGGGGGCTCCTACGAGCAGTACTTC

size: NA
J: TRBJ1-2
D: TRBD1
V: TRBV30
CDR3: CAWSIPDRGDYGYTF
DNA: TGTGCCTGGAGTATCCCCGACAGGGGCGACTATGGCTACACCTTC

size: NA
J: TRBJ1-3
D: TRBD1
V: TRBV9
CDR3: CASSVTDRGGISGNTIYF
DNA: TGTGCCAGCAGCGTTACGGACAGGGGCGGTATCTCTGGAAACACCATATATTTT

size: NA
J: TRBJ1-4
D: NA
V: TRBV3-1/TRBV3-2
CDR3: CASSQDLVDEKLFF
DNA: TGTGCCAGCAGCCAAGATCTTGTGGATGAAAAACTGTTTTTT

size: once
J: TRBJ1-5
D: NA
V: TRBV27
CDR3: CASSPYRDSAVNQPQHF
DNA: TGTGCCAGCAGTCCATACAGGGATAGTGCGGTCAATCAGCCCCAGCATTTT

size: NA
J: TRBJ1-5
D: NA
V: TRBV30
CDR3: CAWSSDVAGQPQHF
DNA: TGTGCCTGGAGTTCAGACGTGGCAGGTCAGCCCCAGCATTTT

size: NA
J: TRBJ2-2
D: NA
V: TRBV7-8
CDR3: CASSWGGPGELFF
DNA: TGTGCCAGCAGCTGGGGGGGCCCCGGGGAGCTGTTTTTT